The 27 T cell receptor beta chains given below trace back to one sample, sequenced in a study of cytotoxic CD8 clonotypes in ibrutinib-treated CLL. Repertoires were generated with immunoSEQ multiplex PCR, while TCRdb's copy carries only in-frame clones and drops some. The sample holds over 150,000 clones, roughly 72% seen once. The sample in question was PBMCs, obtained after 24 months of ibrutinib treatment. The source is a human donor with chronic lymphocytic leukemia.

The J gene is TRBJ1-2, the V gene TRBV13; no clear D gene. The V end was cut by 1 base, the J end by 8 bases, with 8 bases between. Germline CDR1 reads PRHDT; CDR2 reads FYEKMQ (reference sequence). There are 12 residues in the CDR3. The CDR3 region has the DNA TGTGCCAGCAGCTTAGTCCGTGGCGGCTACACCTTC. It yields the protein CASSLVRGGYTF.

V is TRBV10-3 and J is TRBJ2-1; 7 bases align to TRBD1. The CDR3 has 14 residues. CDR1 is ENHRY, CDR2 SYGVKD, per germline. Trimming cost V 4 bases and J 4 bases; bases outside gene matches: 4. The CDR3 loop reads CAISGGQPYNEQFF. For the CDR3, the DNA is TGTGCCATCAGTGGGGGACAGCCTTACAATGAGCAGTTCTTC.

This chain joins TRBV18 and TRBJ2-2; D is uncertain. The length of the CDR3 is 12 residues. Germline-derived CDR1 and CDR2 are KGHSH and LQKENI. V shed 3 bases and J shed 7 bases, with 6 bases lying between them. For the CDR3, the DNA is TGTGCCAGCTCACCGCGGTTCGGGGAGCTGTTTTTT. It yields the protein CASSPRFGELFF.

V is TRBV7-8 and J is TRBJ2-7, with D perhaps TRBD2 (6 bases). The CDR3 runs 15 residues. Germline CDR1 and CDR2: SGHVS and FQNEAQ. V lost 6 bases and J 2 bases, leaving 17 bases between the germline ends. This chain's CDR3 is CASRFGGKYAYEQYF. CDR3 bases: TGTGCCAGCAGATTTGGAGGGAAATATGCCTACGAGCAGTACTTC.

The rearrangement links TRBV25-1 to TRBJ1-4; D is perhaps TRBD1 (5 bases). Trimming took 5 bases from V and 9 from J, leaving 16 bases between them. Germline V lookup: CDR1 MGHDK, CDR2 SYGVNS. CDR3 size: 14 residues. The CDR3 DNA reads TGTGCCAGCAGTCTCAGAGGCAGGGATAAAAAACTGTTTTTT. Residues: CASSLRGRDKKLFF.

V is TRBV27 and J is TRBJ2-7, with 7 bases fitting TRBD1. From germline, CDR1 is MNHEY and CDR2 SMNVEV (reference sequence). V shed 5 bases, J shed 5 bases, and the junction held 12 bases outside the gene matches. This CDR3 has 15 amino acids. CDR3: CASSPRQGVVNEQYF. CDR3 nucleotide sequence: TGTGCCAGCAGTCCCCGACAGGGTGTGGTTAACGAGCAGTACTTC.

The chain couples TRBV7-2 to TRBJ2-7, with 8 nucleotides matching TRBD2. The germline V gene has CDR1 SGHTA and CDR2 FQGNSA. This CDR3 contains 15 residues. Trimming cost V 6 bases and J 3 bases; bases outside gene matches: 10. The DNA of the CDR3 is TGTGCCAGCAGTCCCGACGGGAGGGCCGTCTACGAGCAGTACTTC. It specifies CASSPDGRAVYEQYF. Together with reference TRBV7-2 and TRBJ2-7, the CDR3 gives the full variable domain: GAGVSQSPSNKVTEKGKDVELRCDPISGHTALYWYRQSLGQGLEFLIYFQGNSAPDKSGLPSDRFSAERTGGSVSTLTIQRTQQEDSAVYLCASSPDGRAVYEQYFGPGTRLTVT.

The V gene is TRBV7-2, the J gene TRBJ1-1, with D unclear. V lost 1 base, J lost 6 bases, and 9 bases lay in between. The CDR3 is 13 residues long. Per germline, CDR1 SGHTA and CDR2 FQGNSA. CDR3 in amino acids: CASSLEVVAEAFF. CDR3 bases: TGTGCCAGCAGCTTAGAAGTGGTCGCTGAAGCTTTCTTT.

The rearrangement joins TRBV19 to TRBJ1-2; 7 nucleotides agree with TRBD1. Trimming cost V 9 bases and J 7 bases; bases outside gene matches: 5. Germline CDR1 is LNHDA and CDR2 is SQIVND (reference sequence). The CDR3 consists of 11 residues. The CDR3 loop is CASRQGAGYTF. The CDR3 nucleotides read TGTGCCAGCCGACAGGGAGCTGGCTACACCTTC.

Here the CDR3 DNA reads TGTGCCAGCGGGGGCGGGAGACTCGTCACAGATACGCAGTATTTT. Encoded protein: CASGGGRLVTDTQYF. The rearrangement uses TRBV13 and TRBJ2-3; possibly TRBD2 for D (7 bases). In germline, CDR1 is PRHDT, CDR2 FYEKMQ (reference sequence). The CDR3 runs 15 residues. V lost 8 bases, J lost 2 bases, and 17 bases lay in between.

The chain is built from TRBV27 and TRBJ1-5; no definite D call. CDR1 and CDR2 (germline): MNHEY, SMNVEV (reference sequence). The CDR3 consists of 14 residues. Trimming shortened V by 4 bases and J by 0 bases, and 7 bases separated the two germline ends. The CDR3 region has the DNA TGTGCCAGCAGTTCAATTAATAGCAATCAGCCCCAGCATTTT. It specifies CASSSINSNQPQHF.

The rearrangement links TRBV7-6 to TRBJ2-1; D possibly corresponds to TRBD2 (5 bases). With 1 base removed from V and 1 base from J, the gap between germline ends came to 11 bases. Germline CDR1 reads SGHVS; CDR2 reads FNYEAQ. The CDR3 covers 16 residues. The CDR3 spells CASSLVHGNSYNEQFF. CDR3 bases: TGTGCCAGCAGCTTAGTACACGGGAATTCCTACAATGAGCAGTTCTTC.

This chain uses TRBV5-5 with TRBJ1-5; TRBD1 is a possible D gene (5 bases). CDR3 length equals 16 residues. Trimming stripped 1 base from V and 0 bases from J, with 11 bases between. From germline, CDR1 is SGHKS and CDR2 YYEKEE (reference sequence). CDR3 nucleotide sequence: TGTGCCAGCAGCTTGTCTCCAGGGCGTAGCAATCAGCCCCAGCATTTT. Translating gives CASSLSPGRSNQPQHF.

The chain employs TRBV2 and TRBJ1-4; 10 bases agree with TRBD1. The CDR3 has 14 amino acids. Germline assignment: CDR1 SNHLY and CDR2 FYNNEI. The ends lost 7 bases at V and 8 bases at J; junction bases unmatched: 7. Here the CDR3 DNA reads TGTGCCAGCATCTCCGGGACAGGGGAGGAAAAACTGTTTTTT. Translating gives CASISGTGEEKLFF.

The rearrangement joins TRBV2 to TRBJ2-3, with D uncertain. This CDR3 has 14 amino acids. Germline CDR1 SNHLY, CDR2 FYNNEI. V was trimmed by 8 bases and J by 6 bases, leaving 18 bases between them. The CDR3 reads CASLRRSSADTQYF. The CDR3 DNA reads as TGTGCCAGCCTTCGCCGCAGTTCCGCGGATACGCAGTATTTT.

V is TRBV6-5 and J is TRBJ1-1; the D gene is possibly TRBD1 (5 bases). The V gene lost 2 bases and the J gene lost 11 bases, with 9 bases spanning the gap. Per germline, CDR1 MNHEY and CDR2 SVGAGI. This CDR3 has 11 amino acids. For the CDR3, the DNA is TGTGCCAGCAGTTACGGCAGGGAGGCTTTCTTT. This gives the protein CASSYGREAFF.

This clone was picked up a small number of times. The chain has TRBV7-8 and TRBJ1-5, with TRBD1 matching 7 bases. V trimming: 1 base; J trimming: 9 bases; junction bases outside the gene matches: 12. Germline V gene data show CDR1 as SGHVS and CDR2 as FQNEAQ. The CDR3 has 16 residues. CDR3 loop: CASSLEARQGILPQHF. In DNA form, the CDR3 reads TGTGCCAGCAGCTTAGAGGCCCGACAGGGTATTCTGCCCCAGCATTTT.

J is TRBJ2-3 and V is TRBV5-4, with 8 bases aligning to TRBD2. The J segment lost 0 bases and the V segment lost 4 bases, leaving 10 bases of the junction unmatched. This CDR3 spans 17 amino acids. Germline loops: CDR1 SGHNT, CDR2 YYREEE (reference sequence). CDR3 in DNA: TGTGCCAGCAGCGGGTCTAGCGGGCAAACTAGCACAGATACGCAGTATTTT. Its translation is CASSGSSGQTSTDTQYF.

V is TRBV5-6 and J is TRBJ2-7, with D unresolved. This CDR3 comprises 12 residues. Between the trimmed V and J ends, which lost 1 base and 4 bases, there was a span of 6 bases. Germline V CDR1 and CDR2: SGHDT, YYEEEE. The CDR3 is CASSLFMYEQYF. The CDR3 region has the DNA TGTGCCAGCAGCTTGTTTATGTACGAGCAGTACTTC.

This sequence joins TRBV5-4 and TRBJ2-3; 9 bases match TRBD2. CDR1 and CDR2 (germline): SGHNT, YYREEE (reference sequence). The CDR3 has 15 amino acids. V lost 5 bases and J lost 1; bases outside the gene matches: 5. Here the CDR3 DNA reads TGTGCCAGCAGGAGCAGGACTAGCGGCACAGATACGCAGTATTTT. Translating gives CASRSRTSGTDTQYF.

The rearrangement links TRBV4-1 to TRBJ2-3; 11 bases line up with TRBD2. This CDR3 is built from 17 residues. Germline V gives CDR1 MGHRA, CDR2 YSYEKL. Losses at the gene ends were 0 bases for V and 3 bases for J; bases not matched to a gene: 5. CDR3 sequence: CASSQEGLAGRTDTQYF. Written as DNA, the CDR3 is TGCGCCAGCAGCCAAGAAGGACTAGCGGGCAGAACAGATACGCAGTATTTT.

The chain combines TRBV20-1 with TRBJ2-5; D ambiguous. CDR3 length: 11 residues. Trimming removed 4 bases from V and 4 bases from J, with 7 bases in between. Germline V lookup: CDR1 DFQATT, CDR2 SNEGSKA (reference sequence). CDR3 bases: TGCAGTGCTATTAGTAGAGAGACCCAGTACTTC. This codes for CSAISRETQYF.

V is TRBV28 and J is TRBJ1-1; D may be TRBD1 (5 bases). The CDR3 is 16 residues long. V lost 4 bases to trimming and J lost 3 bases, with 18 bases between them. CDR1 is MDHEN, CDR2 SYDVKM, per germline. The CDR3 reads CASSSYPQGSDTEAFF. The CDR3 region has the DNA TGTGCCAGCAGTTCCTACCCGCAGGGATCGGACACTGAAGCTTTCTTT. Looking up the rest from reference TRBV28 and TRBJ1-1 gives the full variable domain: DVKVTQSSRYLVKRTGEKVFLECVQDMDHENMFWYRQDPGLGLRLIYFSYDVKMKEKGDIPEGYSVSREKKERFSLILESASTNQTSMYLCASSSYPQGSDTEAFFGQGTRLTVV.

About this clone itself: Other DNA sequences from this sample encode an identical CDR3 as well. V is TRBV5-4 and J is TRBJ2-1, with TRBD2 matching 11 bases. The trim removed 1 base at V and 7 bases at J, leaving 4 bases unmatched. CDR1 is SGHNT, CDR2 YYREEE, per germline (reference sequence). The CDR3 runs to 15 residues. The CDR3 nucleotides read TGTGCCAGCAGCTTGCGGCTAGCGGGAGGAAATGAGCAGTTCTTC. Residues: CASSLRLAGGNEQFF.

This clone was recorded a few times. The chain links TRBV11-3 to TRBJ2-7; no definite D call. In germline, CDR1 is SGHNT, CDR2 YENEEA. There are 12 residues in the CDR3. Between the trimmed V and J ends, which lost 1 base and 2 bases, there was a span of 3 bases. CDR3 sequence: CASSLGTYEQYF. In DNA, the CDR3 is TGTGCCAGCAGCTTAGGCACCTACGAGCAGTACTTC. Full variable domain (remainder filled in from reference TRBV11-3 and TRBJ2-7): EAGVVQSPRYKIIEKKQPVAFWCNPISGHNTLYWYLQNLGQGPELLIRYENEEAVDDSQLPKDRFSAERLKGVDSTLKIQPAELGDSAVYLCASSLGTYEQYFGPGTRLTVT.

In its sample, this clone was seen once. CDR3 in DNA: TGTGCCATCAGTAAGGGACTAGGCGGTGGAGAGACCCAGTACTTC. Translation gives CAISKGLGGGETQYF. The genes are TRBV10-3 and TRBJ2-5; 8 bases are shared with TRBD2. The V gene's germline CDR1 is ENHRY and CDR2 SYGVKD. The CDR3 is 15 residues long. The trim removed 5 bases at V and 4 bases at J, leaving 9 bases unmatched.

The chain links TRBV7-9 to TRBJ1-2; D uncertain. Trimming removed 7 bases from V and 7 bases from J, with 10 bases in between. Germline values: CDR1 SEHNR, CDR2 FQNEAQ (reference sequence). The CDR3 is 11 amino acids. CDR3 loop: CASTFGGGYTF. The CDR3 region has the DNA TGTGCCAGCACTTTCGGCGGTGGCTACACCTTC.